The 27 T cell receptor beta chains below were found in one sample sequenced in a study of OX40 agonist ivuxolimab in advanced cancers. Clones were sequenced by immunoSEQ multiplex PCR, and TCRdb holds only the in-frame ones, with some missing. Among about 62,000 clones listed, about four fifths were seen once. The sequencing used CD4+ or CD8+ T cells sorted from blood, collected in a trial of the OX40 agonist ivuxolimab. These receptors came from an adult with an advanced solid tumor such as melanoma, head and neck, liver or kidney cancer.

CDR3 amino acids: CASSLTPGGTEAFF. CDR3 nucleotide sequence: TGTGCCAGCAGCTTGACGCCCGGGGGGACTGAAGCTTTCTTT. The J gene is TRBJ1-1, the V gene TRBV5-6; weak D call: TRBD1 (5 bases). V was cut by 1 base and J by 5 bases, with 12 bases left in between. The CDR3 is 14 amino acids. Germline-derived CDR1 and CDR2 are SGHDT and YYEEEE.

The rearrangement joins TRBV11-2 to TRBJ1-2; no clear D gene. The V gene lost 5 bases and the J gene lost 8 bases, with 24 bases spanning the gap. CDR3 length: 16 residues. The germline V gene has CDR1 SGHAT and CDR2 FQNNGV. CDR3 in DNA: TGTGCCAGCAGCGTAACTACCGGAAGCCCAGCGCTCGGCTACACCTTC. Encoded protein: CASSVTTGSPALGYTF.

This chain joins TRBV27 and TRBJ2-1, with 11 bases identical to TRBD1. The CDR3 extends over 15 amino acids. V was clipped by 7 bases and J by 2 bases; unmatched bases: 4. Per the germline V gene, CDR1 is MNHEY and CDR2 is SMNVEV (reference sequence). CDR3 nucleotide sequence: TGTGCCAGCACCGCGGGACAGGGGGCCTACAATGAGCAGTTCTTC. It translates to CASTAGQGAYNEQFF.

This sequence joins TRBV5-4 and TRBJ2-3, with 11 bases fitting TRBD2. There are 17 residues in the CDR3. Trimming took 5 bases from V and 0 from J; bases not matched to a gene: 8. Germline values: CDR1 SGHNT, CDR2 YYREEE (reference sequence). This chain's CDR3 is CASRRLGTSGSTDTQYF. DNA for the CDR3: TGTGCCAGCAGGAGGCTCGGGACTAGCGGTAGCACAGATACGCAGTATTTT.

This clone was observed a few times. This sequence joins TRBV7-9 and TRBJ2-7; D is unclear. The CDR3 has 12 amino acids. V was cut by 5 bases and J by 6 bases, with 11 bases left in between. Germline CDR1 reads SEHNR; CDR2 reads FQNEAQ (reference sequence). The CDR3 spells CASSPAFGEQYF. The CDR3 bases are TGTGCCAGCAGCCCCGCGTTCGGCGAGCAGTACTTC.

V gene TRBV4-3 combines with J gene TRBJ2-7; D not resolved. Germline-derived CDR1 and CDR2 are LGHNA and YSLEER. V shed 0 bases and J shed 0 bases, with 12 bases lying between them. The CDR3 runs to 16 residues. As DNA, the CDR3 is TGCGCCAGCAGCCAAGATCGAGACGTTAGCTCCTACGAGCAGTACTTC. This sequence encodes CASSQDRDVSSYEQYF.

The chain recombines TRBV4-3 with TRBJ1-1; D remains unclear. Germline-derived CDR1 and CDR2 are LGHNA and YSLEER. The CDR3 runs to 13 residues. Trimming shortened V by 2 bases and J by 8 bases, and 12 bases separated the two germline ends. The CDR3 loop reads CASSQSFREEAFF. CDR3 DNA sequence: TGCGCCAGCAGCCAATCATTCCGGGAGGAAGCTTTCTTT.

This sequence joins TRBV7-2 and TRBJ2-5; D gene uncertain. The germline V gene has CDR1 SGHTA and CDR2 FQGNSA. This CDR3 has 14 amino acids. The ends were cut back, 5 bases at V and 0 bases at J, with 10 bases in the middle. CDR3 residues: CASSPQANQETQYF. The CDR3 DNA follows: TGTGCCAGCAGCCCCCAGGCGAACCAAGAGACCCAGTACTTC.

The rearrangement uses TRBV6-1 and TRBJ1-5, with D hard to call. This CDR3 has 16 residues. Trimming shortened V by 1 base and J by 5 bases, and 15 bases separated the two germline ends. The germline gives CDR1 MNHNS, CDR2 SASEGT. CDR3 loop: CASSEGAGKIYQPQHF. The CDR3 DNA is TGTGCCAGCAGTGAAGGAGCAGGTAAAATCTATCAGCCCCAGCATTTT.

The V gene is TRBV27, the J gene TRBJ2-1; 11 bases map to TRBD1. Germline V CDR1 and CDR2: MNHEY, SMNVEV (reference sequence). The CDR3 consists of 16 residues. Trimming removed 5 bases from V and 4 bases from J; junction bases left unmatched: 7. The CDR3 nucleotides are TGTGCCAGCAGTACCAGGACAGGGGGCAATTACAATGAGCAGTTCTTC. It yields the protein CASSTRTGGNYNEQFF.

The CDR3 DNA follows: TGTGCCAGCAGTCTGACTTACAATGAGCAGTTCTTC. The encoded protein is CASSLTYNEQFF. The gene calls are TRBV28 and TRBJ2-1; D call uncertain. This CDR3 comprises 12 residues. V was trimmed by 5 bases and J by 4 bases, leaving 6 bases between them. Per germline, CDR1 MDHEN and CDR2 SYDVKM.

The chain uses TRBV10-3 and TRBJ1-3, with TRBD1 as a possible D gene (6 bases). The germline CDR1 and CDR2 sequences are ENHRY and SYGVKD. Trimming took off 7 bases at V and 2 bases at J, with 15 bases between the two ends. The CDR3 sequence is 15 residues long. CDR3 sequence (DNA): TGTGCCATCACCAGGACAGAGACCACTGGAAACACCATATATTTT. As protein: CAITRTETTGNTIYF.

The chain has TRBV7-9 and TRBJ1-1; 7 nucleotides line up with TRBD1. From germline, CDR1 is SEHNR and CDR2 FQNEAQ (reference sequence). V dropped 3 bases and J dropped 3; count of bases not matched to a gene: 1. CDR3 length: 13 amino acids. The CDR3, as DNA: TGTGCCAGCAGCTTCGGGACAGACACTGAAGCTTTCTTT. This gives the protein CASSFGTDTEAFF.

The chain has TRBV6-6 and TRBJ2-7; 8 bases line up with TRBD1. Germline V lookup: CDR1 MNHNY, CDR2 SVGAGI (reference sequence). Unmatched junction bases numbered 6, after V lost 5 bases and J lost 6 bases. The CDR3 consists of 13 residues. The chain's CDR3 is CASSAGGASEQYF. The CDR3 region has the DNA TGTGCCAGCAGTGCAGGGGGCGCATCCGAGCAGTACTTC.

This clone was observed a single time. CDR3 nucleotide sequence: TGTGCCAGTAGTAGAGGGGGCGATGCCGGGGAGCTGTTTTTT. It is translated as CASSRGGDAGELFF. The rearrangement joins TRBV19 to TRBJ2-2; TRBD1 agrees at 7 bases. The CDR3 loop spans 14 amino acids. Germline assignment: CDR1 LNHDA and CDR2 SQIVND (reference sequence). Unmatched junction bases numbered 5, after V lost 4 bases and J lost 6 bases.

This clone was detected once. The gene calls are TRBV13 and TRBJ2-5; 9 nucleotides align to TRBD2. Per the germline V gene, CDR1 is PRHDT and CDR2 is FYEKMQ (reference sequence). CDR3 length: 15 residues. J lost 0 bases, V lost 3 bases, and 2 bases had no gene match. CDR3 coding DNA: TGTGCCAGCAGCTTTGCGGGGGGGTACCAAGAGACCCAGTACTTC. Encoded protein: CASSFAGGYQETQYF.

This chain's CDR3 is CASSPTRALTGELFF. The CDR3 nucleotides are TGTGCCAGCAGCCCGACAAGGGCGCTCACCGGGGAGCTGTTTTTT. The rearrangement links TRBV5-8 to TRBJ2-2; D is unclear. In germline, CDR1 is SGHTS, CDR2 YDEGEE. The V gene lost 4 bases and the J gene lost 4 bases, with 14 bases spanning the gap. The CDR3 spans 15 residues.

The rearrangement links TRBV28 to TRBJ2-7; D might be TRBD1 (6 bases). This CDR3 is built from 15 residues. Germline CDR1 and CDR2: MDHEN and SYDVKM. Deletions cut 3 bases from V and 5 bases from J, with 17 bases between. The CDR3 sequence is CASSFSGTPPHEQYF. The CDR3 DNA reads as TGTGCCAGCAGTTTCTCCGGGACACCTCCCCACGAGCAGTACTTC.

The genes are TRBV5-1 and TRBJ2-1; 9 nucleotides match TRBD2. Per the germline V gene, CDR1 is SGHRS and CDR2 is YFSETQ. This CDR3 comprises 17 residues. V lost 2 bases to trimming and J lost 0 bases; unmatched junction nucleotides: 6. CDR3 coding DNA: TGCGCCAGCAGCTTTGGGCTAGCGGGGAACTCCTACAATGAGCAGTTCTTC. Its protein product is CASSFGLAGNSYNEQFF. Full variable domain (remainder filled in from reference TRBV5-1 and TRBJ2-1): KAGVTQTPRYLIKTRGQQVTLSCSPISGHRSVSWYQQTPGQGLQFLFEYFSETQRNKGNFPGRFSGRQFSNSRSEMNVSTLELGDSALYLCASSFGLAGNSYNEQFFGPGTRLTVL.

The chain recombines TRBV29-1 with TRBJ2-3; 12 nucleotides agree with TRBD2. Germline CDR1 is SQVTM and CDR2 is ANQGSEA. The CDR3 sequence is 16 residues long. J gave up 1 base and V 1 base, and 3 bases lay outside the gene matches. CDR3 region: CSVEGLAGGGTDTQYF. In DNA form, the CDR3 reads TGCAGCGTTGAAGGGCTAGCGGGGGGGGGCACAGATACGCAGTATTTT.

This chain connects TRBV6-6 to TRBJ1-3, with D unclear. Trimming cost V 1 base and J 2 bases, with 12 bases left between them. The germline gives CDR1 MNHNY, CDR2 SVGAGI (reference sequence). CDR3 length equals 16 residues. In DNA form, the CDR3 reads TGTGCCAGCAGTTACTTAGCCCCAGATCCTGGAAACACCATATATTTT. The encoded protein is CASSYLAPDPGNTIYF.

This clone was seen a handful of times. This chain uses TRBV7-3 with TRBJ2-5; TRBD2 agrees at 10 bases. Per the germline V gene, CDR1 is SGHTA and CDR2 is FQGTGA. J lost 5 bases, V lost 5 bases, and 26 bases had no gene match. This CDR3 contains 21 residues. CDR3 DNA sequence: TGTGCCAGCAGCCCCCGGGGTAGCCTAAGCGGGAGGGATCGGTTGCATGAGACCCAGTACTTC. Its translation: CASSPRGSLSGRDRLHETQYF.

A few counts support this clone. This chain links TRBV7-2 with TRBJ2-1; TRBD2 aligns across 8 bases. CDR3 size: 15 residues. Germline loops: CDR1 SGHTA, CDR2 FQGNSA. The V gene end was trimmed by 5 bases and the J gene end by 4 bases; junction bases not matched to a gene: 7. CDR3 loop: CASSLGASGYNEQFF. The CDR3 region has the DNA TGTGCCAGCAGCCTAGGGGCTAGCGGGTACAATGAGCAGTTCTTC. The full variable domain, completed using reference TRBV7-2 and TRBJ2-1, is GAGVSQSPSNKVTEKGKDVELRCDPISGHTALYWYRQSLGQGLEFLIYFQGNSAPDKSGLPSDRFSAERTGGSVSTLTIQRTQQEDSAVYLCASSLGASGYNEQFFGPGTRLTVL.

The chain links TRBV6-1 to TRBJ2-7; no clear D. The CDR3 is 15 amino acids. V dropped 1 base and J dropped 1 base, with 11 bases sitting between them. Germline values: CDR1 MNHNS, CDR2 SASEGT. CDR3 in DNA: TGTGCCAGCAGTGAAGGGTTGTCACTATCCTACGAGCAGTACTTC. Translation: CASSEGLSLSYEQYF.

V is TRBV5-4 and J is TRBJ2-5; 7 bases fit TRBD1. Looked up from germline, CDR1 is SGHNT and CDR2 is YYREEE (reference sequence). The trim removed 4 bases at V and 5 bases at J, leaving 5 bases unmatched. The CDR3 loop spans 13 amino acids. CDR3 region: CASSRQGGETQYF. Written as DNA, the CDR3 is TGTGCCAGCAGCCGACAGGGCGGGGAGACCCAGTACTTC.

J is TRBJ2-3 and V is TRBV14; D not resolved. This CDR3 region has 14 residues. Per germline, CDR1 SGHDN and CDR2 FVKESK. Trimming pared 3 bases from V and 1 base from J, leaving 8 bases between. CDR3 bases: TGTGCCAGCAGCCAGTGGGTAGGCACAGATACGCAGTATTTT. It yields the protein CASSQWVGTDTQYF.

The V and J genes are TRBV4-1 and TRBJ1-1; D uncertain. The V and J ends lost 6 bases and 1 base respectively, with 9 bases between them. CDR1 and CDR2 (germline): MGHRA, YSYEKL. The CDR3 is 13 amino acids. The chain's CDR3 is CASRATENTEAFF. The CDR3 DNA reads as TGCGCCAGCAGGGCTACAGAGAACACTGAAGCTTTCTTT.